These 12 T cell receptor beta chains were sequenced from one sample in a study of cytomegalovirus exposure and HLA in healthy donors. Primers: 60 Vbeta forward and 13 Jbeta reverse. TCRdb's table, derived via immunoSEQ multiplex PCR, lists solely in-frame clones and lacks some. The repertoire has roughly 150,000 clones, more than 60% of them found once; the top ten carry roughly 10%. The sequencing input was PBMCs. These receptors came from a man younger than 40 in good health and CMV-seropositive.

This sequence joins TRBV7-8 and TRBJ2-7; D may be TRBD1 (7 bases). The germline V gene has CDR1 SGHVS and CDR2 FQNEAQ. Trimming cost V 1 base and J 4 bases, with 23 bases left between them. The CDR3 consists of 18 residues. CDR3 nucleotides: TGTGCCAGCAGCTTAGGGGGGCTTACAGGGGAGGAGGGTTACGAGCAGTACTTC. Its protein product is CASSLGGLTGEEGYEQYF. The full variable domain, rest sourced from reference TRBV7-8 and TRBJ2-7, is GAGVSQSPRYKVAKRGQDVALRCDPISGHVSLFWYQQALGQGPEFLTYFQNEAQLDKSGLPSDRFFAERPEGSVSTLKIQRTQQEDSAVYLCASSLGGLTGEEGYEQYFGPGTRLTVT.

This rearrangement joins TRBV28 to TRBJ1-2; TRBD1 matches at 7 bases. The germline gives CDR1 MDHEN, CDR2 SYDVKM. After removal of 6 bases from V and 5 bases from J, the junction contained 6 bases not matched to a gene. The CDR3 length is 13 residues. CDR3 sequence reads: CASSPDREYGYTF. The CDR3 DNA follows: TGTGCCAGCAGCCCCGACAGGGAGTATGGCTACACCTTC.

In its sample, this clone was seen a few times. V gene TRBV23-1 combines with J gene TRBJ2-6, with a tentative D call TRBD2 (5 bases). TRBV23-1 is given ORF status, its function remaining uncertain. Deletions cut 6 bases from V and 1 base from J, with 13 bases between. The CDR3 has 16 amino acids. CDR3 loop: CASRFHGGSGANVLTF. Here the CDR3 DNA reads TGCGCCAGCAGATTCCACGGAGGTTCTGGGGCCAACGTCCTGACTTTC.

The chain is built from TRBV9 and TRBJ2-3; 9 nucleotides match TRBD2. Germline trimming cut 7 bases from V and 6 bases from J; bases unmatched to any gene: 15. This CDR3 is 16 amino acids long. CDR1 is SGDLS and CDR2 is YYNGEE in the germline V gene. The CDR3 spells CASSTAGGPSLDTQYF. The CDR3 coding sequence is TGTGCCAGCTCGACGGCGGGAGGGCCTAGTCTGGATACGCAGTATTTT.

The J gene is TRBJ2-5, the V gene TRBV7-8; D is ambiguous. This CDR3 comprises 13 residues. Trimming shortened V by 8 bases and J by 2 bases, and 12 bases separated the two germline ends. CDR1 and CDR2 from the germline V gene are SGHVS and FQNEAQ. CDR3 in DNA: TGTGCCAGCCCTGGTCTAGGTCAAGAGACCCAGTACTTC. Its protein product is CASPGLGQETQYF. The full variable domain, its missing parts supplied by reference TRBV7-8 and TRBJ2-5, is GAGVSQSPRYKVAKRGQDVALRCDPISGHVSLFWYQQALGQGPEFLTYFQNEAQLDKSGLPSDRFFAERPEGSVSTLKIQRTQQEDSAVYLCASPGLGQETQYFGPGTRLLVL.

This chain uses TRBV19 with TRBJ1-2; D is uncertain. Trimming pared 5 bases from V and 4 bases from J, leaving 11 bases between. Germline-derived CDR1 and CDR2 are LNHDA and SQIVND (reference sequence). The CDR3 sequence is 13 residues long. The CDR3 region has the DNA TGTGCCAGTAGTCAACAGTTATTCTATGGCTACACCTTC. Its translation: CASSQQLFYGYTF.

This chain connects TRBV7-2 to TRBJ2-1; TRBD2 aligns across 12 bases. There are 17 residues in the CDR3. J gave up 5 bases and V 4 bases, and 9 bases lay outside the gene matches. CDR1 is SGHTA and CDR2 is FQGNSA in the germline V gene. The CDR3 sequence: CASSSNRLAGDHNEQFF. As DNA, the CDR3 is TGTGCCAGCAGCTCCAACCGACTAGCGGGAGACCACAATGAGCAGTTCTTC.

This clone turned up a few times. The J gene is TRBJ1-2, the V gene TRBV6-1, with 9 bases aligning to TRBD1. Trimming removed 5 bases from V and 2 bases from J; junction bases left unmatched: 6. Germline V gene lookup returns CDR1 MNHNS and CDR2 SASEGT. CDR3 size: 15 residues. CDR3 region: CASSTYGQGNYGYTF. The CDR3, as DNA: TGTGCCAGCAGTACCTACGGACAGGGGAACTATGGCTACACCTTC.

CDR3 amino acids: CASSEGVREGPYEQYF. CDR3 DNA sequence: TGTGCCAGCAGTGAGGGCGTGCGGGAGGGCCCCTACGAGCAGTACTTC. The genes are TRBV7-8 and TRBJ2-7; 9 positions agree with TRBD2. This CDR3 contains 16 residues. Germline values: CDR1 SGHVS, CDR2 FQNEAQ. V was clipped by 6 bases and J by 2 bases; unmatched bases: 11. The full variable domain, rest sourced from reference TRBV7-8 and TRBJ2-7, is GAGVSQSPRYKVAKRGQDVALRCDPISGHVSLFWYQQALGQGPEFLTYFQNEAQLDKSGLPSDRFFAERPEGSVSTLKIQRTQQEDSAVYLCASSEGVREGPYEQYFGPGTRLTVT.

The chain joins TRBV4-1 to TRBJ1-1; TRBD1 agrees at 7 bases. The ends lost 9 bases at V and 4 bases at J; junction bases unmatched: 14. In germline, CDR1 is MGHRA, CDR2 YSYEKL. The CDR3 length is 15 residues. CDR3 in DNA: TGCGCCAGTACTTATGGAGGGGGCGACGGCACTGAAGCTTTCTTT. It translates to CASTYGGGDGTEAFF.

The genes are TRBV28 and TRBJ2-1, with 9 bases lining up with TRBD2. The CDR3 contains 15 residues. Germline CDR1 and CDR2: MDHEN and SYDVKM. With 8 bases clipped from V and 8 bases from J, the junction kept 13 bases outside the gene matches. The CDR3 region has the DNA TGTGCCAGCTGCCTAGCGGGAAATCGCGAGGATGAGCAGTTCTTC. Translation gives CASCLAGNREDEQFF.

This clone has only one observation. This sequence joins TRBV28 and TRBJ2-5; 8 bases are a match to TRBD1. Germline loops: CDR1 MDHEN, CDR2 SYDVKM. This CDR3 region has 14 residues. The V segment lost 2 bases and the J segment 4 bases; nucleotides outside the gene matches: 3. In DNA form, the CDR3 reads TGTGCCAGCAGTTTACAGGGGGCGGGAGAGACCCAGTACTTC. This encodes CASSLQGAGETQYF.